This entry concerns a single T cell receptor (beta chain). Only in-frame clones appear in the TCRdb table, and some are missing; sequencing was by immunoSEQ multiplex PCR. The repertoire holds around 45,000 clones, 80% to 95% seen once, with roughly 0.49% in the top ten. The CDR3 spans 15 residues. The V gene's germline CDR1 is SGHVS and CDR2 FNYEAQ. V shed 0 bases and J shed 4 bases, with 9 bases lying between them. These data belong to a study of T cell changes during pregnancy in multiple sclerosis. The sequences come from CD4+ T cells from peripheral blood mononuclear cells, collected in the third trimester of pregnancy. The rearrangement joins TRBV7-6 to TRBJ1-4, with D hard to call. The TCR originated in a female donor with multiple sclerosis, enrolled in a pregnancy study. CDR3: CASSLAPGSNEKLFF. The DNA of the CDR3 is TGTGCCAGCAGCTTAGCGCCAGGAAGTAATGAAAAACTGTTTTTT.